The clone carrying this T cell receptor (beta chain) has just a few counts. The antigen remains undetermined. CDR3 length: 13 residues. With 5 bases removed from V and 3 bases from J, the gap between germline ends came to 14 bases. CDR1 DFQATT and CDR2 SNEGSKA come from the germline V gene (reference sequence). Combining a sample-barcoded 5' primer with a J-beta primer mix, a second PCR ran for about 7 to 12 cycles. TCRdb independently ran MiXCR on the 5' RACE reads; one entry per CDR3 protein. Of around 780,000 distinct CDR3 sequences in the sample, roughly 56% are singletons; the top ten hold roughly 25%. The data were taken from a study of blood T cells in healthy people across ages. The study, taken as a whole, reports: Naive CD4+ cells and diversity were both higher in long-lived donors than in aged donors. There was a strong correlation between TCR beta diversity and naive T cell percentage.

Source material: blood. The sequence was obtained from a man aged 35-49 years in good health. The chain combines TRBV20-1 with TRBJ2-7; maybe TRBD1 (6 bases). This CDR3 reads CSAGGGTNYEQYF. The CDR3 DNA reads TGCAGTGCTGGGGGCGGAACTAACTACGAGCAGTACTTC.